The 30 T cell receptor beta chains below all came from one sample that was sequenced in a study of blood T cell repertoires in COVID-19. Generated by immunoSEQ multiplex PCR, the TCRdb table keeps only in-frame clones and is missing some. The sample includes over 250,000 clones, approximately 91% seen only once; the top ten take roughly an eighth. The source material was peripheral blood. The source is a woman in her fifties or sixties with acute or convalescent COVID-19.

The chain links TRBV11-2 to TRBJ1-4, with a weak D call TRBD1 (5 bases). This CDR3 comprises 15 residues. CDR1 and CDR2 (germline): SGHAT, FQNNGV. V dropped 1 base and J dropped 7 bases, with 13 bases sitting between them. CDR3: CASSLALGDGEKLFF. The CDR3 DNA is TGTGCCAGCAGCTTAGCGTTAGGGGATGGTGAAAAACTGTTTTTT.

This clone was seen repeatedly, ten times or more. This chain uses TRBV4-1 with TRBJ1-2; no definite D call. The germline CDR1 and CDR2 sequences are MGHRA and YSYEKL. The CDR3 contains 14 residues. The V and J ends lost 0 bases and 4 bases respectively, with 9 bases between them. CDR3 nucleotides: TGCGCCAGCAGCCAAGATCACGGTGGCTATGGCTACACCTTC. Its protein is CASSQDHGGYGYTF.

The chain couples TRBV18 to TRBJ1-3, with D unclear. The CDR3 has 16 amino acids. V was clipped by 2 bases and J by 0 bases, with 11 bases between them. The V gene's germline CDR1 is KGHSH and CDR2 LQKENI. Written as DNA, the CDR3 is TGTGCCAGCTCACCAAACGGGTTCATCTCTGGAAACACCATATATTTT. It is translated as CASSPNGFISGNTIYF. Together with reference TRBV18 and TRBJ1-3, the CDR3 gives the full variable domain: NAGVMQNPRHLVRRRGQEARLRCSPMKGHSHVYWYRQLPEEGLKFMVYLQKENIIDESGMPKERFSAEFPKEGPSILRIQQVVRGDSAAYFCASSPNGFISGNTIYFGEGSWLTVV.

V is TRBV19 and J is TRBJ1-1; possibly TRBD1 for D (6 bases). The germline V gene encodes CDR1 LNHDA and CDR2 SQIVND (reference sequence). V lost 3 bases to trimming and J lost 5 bases, with 25 bases between them. The CDR3 is 18 amino acids. The CDR3 protein is CASSIQFSGGAVWTEAFF. For the CDR3, the DNA is TGTGCCAGTAGTATTCAATTTTCGGGGGGCGCCGTTTGGACTGAAGCTTTCTTT.

The rearrangement joins TRBV27 to TRBJ2-7; 7 nucleotides match TRBD2. This CDR3 is built from 13 residues. J was trimmed by 5 bases and V by 5 bases; bases with no gene match: 6. In germline, CDR1 is MNHEY, CDR2 SMNVEV (reference sequence). CDR3 in amino acids: CASSTSGGDEQYF. In nucleotides, the CDR3 is TGTGCCAGCAGTACCTCGGGGGGTGACGAGCAGTACTTC.

This chain connects TRBV6-5 to TRBJ1-6; TRBD1 might be the D (5 bases). The germline V gene encodes CDR1 MNHEY and CDR2 SVGAGI. This CDR3 spans 15 amino acids. Trimming cost V 11 bases and J 6 bases, with 20 bases left between them. The CDR3 nucleotides read TGTGCCGGACGGGGGAGGGCTGATAGTAATTCACCCCTCCACTTT. Protein: CAGRGRADSNSPLHF.

The V and J genes are TRBV4-1 and TRBJ1-6; D is undetermined. Germline assignment: CDR1 MGHRA and CDR2 YSYEKL. The CDR3 length is 16 residues. The V end was cut by 2 bases, the J end by 10 bases, with 18 bases between. The CDR3 region has the DNA TGCGCCAGCAGCCAACACCCGGGAGAGCTGGCGTCACCCCTCCACTTT. Its translation is CASSQHPGELASPLHF.

This clone has just a few counts. The rearrangement links TRBV19 to TRBJ2-1; D may be TRBD1 (7 bases). CDR1 is LNHDA and CDR2 is SQIVND in the germline V gene (reference sequence). Trimming pared 3 bases from V and 5 bases from J, leaving 11 bases between. This CDR3 region has 14 residues. Here the CDR3 DNA reads TGTGCCAGTAGTATGGAGGGGGCCGACAATGAGCAGTTCTTC. Amino acids: CASSMEGADNEQFF.

The sample holds a few counts of this clone. The chain combines TRBV28 with TRBJ2-1, with TRBD2 matching over 7 bases. The ends lost 10 bases at V and 8 bases at J; junction bases unmatched: 11. The V gene's germline CDR1 is MDHEN and CDR2 SYDVKM. The length of the CDR3 is 13 residues. The CDR3 loop is CAISSGVSYEQFF. The CDR3 nucleotides read TGTGCCATCTCGAGCGGGGTATCGTATGAGCAGTTCTTC.

The chain uses TRBV24-1 and TRBJ1-2; D is perhaps TRBD1 (6 bases). The CDR3 consists of 12 residues. V was clipped by 4 bases and J by 7 bases, with 9 bases between them. The germline CDR1 and CDR2 sequences are KGHDR and SFDVKD. CDR3 in DNA: TGTGCCACCAGTGACCCAGGGGTTGGCTACACCTTC. As protein: CATSDPGVGYTF.

This chain connects TRBV27 to TRBJ2-7; D may be TRBD1 (6 bases). This CDR3 is 15 amino acids long. CDR1 and CDR2 from the germline V gene are MNHEY and SMNVEV (reference sequence). V was trimmed by 8 bases and J by 9 bases, leaving 26 bases between them. The CDR3 loop reads CASVGAHAGAPRQYF. In DNA, the CDR3 is TGTGCCAGCGTCGGGGCGCACGCAGGGGCTCCCCGGCAGTACTTC.

The chain has TRBV3-1 (or the pseudogene TRBV3-2) and TRBJ2-2, with D perhaps TRBD2 (5 bases). The CDR3 is 17 amino acids. V was shortened by 0 bases and J by 0 bases, with 11 bases between the two germline ends. CDR1 and CDR2 (germline): LGHDT, YNNKEL (reference sequence). The CDR3 protein is CASSQDLPGSNTGELFF. The CDR3 nucleotides read TGTGCCAGCAGCCAAGATCTTCCGGGGTCGAACACCGGGGAGCTGTTTTTT.

Only one count was recorded for this clone. The J gene is TRBJ1-1, the V gene TRBV10-2, with 8 positions matching TRBD1. The CDR3 contains 16 residues. The V gene end was trimmed by 10 bases and the J gene end by 2 bases; junction bases not matched to a gene: 15. CDR1 WSHSY and CDR2 SAAADI come from the germline V gene. The CDR3 reads CATYQRTGLGNTEAFF. The CDR3 DNA is TGCGCCACCTATCAACGGACAGGGTTGGGAAACACTGAAGCTTTCTTT.

The genes are TRBV28 and TRBJ1-2; the D is unclear. The V gene's germline CDR1 is MDHEN and CDR2 SYDVKM. Trimming took 2 bases from V and 4 from J, leaving 8 bases between them. The CDR3 extends over 13 amino acids. The CDR3 is CASSLEVAYGYTF. For the CDR3, the DNA is TGTGCCAGCAGTTTAGAGGTTGCCTATGGCTACACCTTC.

Concerning this clone itself: The sample holds other DNA sequences that translate to the same CDR3. The V gene is TRBV19, the J gene TRBJ1-6; 9 positions match TRBD1. V trimming: 5 bases; J trimming: 7 bases; junction bases outside the gene matches: 0. The CDR3 runs 13 residues. From germline, CDR1 is LNHDA and CDR2 SQIVND (reference sequence). DNA for the CDR3: TGTGCCAGTAGTGGGACAGGGAATTCACCCCTCCACTTT. As protein: CASSGTGNSPLHF.

This clone was counted a single time. The CDR3 here is CASSFPGTSVNEQYF. In DNA form, the CDR3 reads TGTGCCAGCAGCTTCCCCGGAACTAGCGTCAACGAGCAGTACTTC. The chain links TRBV5-6 to TRBJ2-7; 7 bases map to TRBD2. The ends lost 2 bases at V and 5 bases at J; junction bases unmatched: 10. This CDR3 has 15 residues. Germline V CDR1 and CDR2: SGHDT, YYEEEE.

The rearrangement links TRBV19 to TRBJ2-7, with 8 bases matching TRBD1. The junction had 6 bases not matched to a gene; V was cut back by 3 bases and J by 5 bases. This CDR3 is built from 14 residues. Germline-derived CDR1 and CDR2 are LNHDA and SQIVND (reference sequence). For the CDR3, the DNA is TGTGCCAGTAGTATGTCCAGGGGGCTCCACGAGCAGTACTTC. Translating it yields CASSMSRGLHEQYF.

The rearrangement links TRBV11-2 to TRBJ1-1, with D perhaps TRBD1 (5 bases). Germline V CDR1 and CDR2: SGHAT, FQNNGV. This CDR3 has 12 amino acids. The V end lost 5 bases, the J end lost 4 bases, and 8 bases lay between the germline ends. Written as DNA, the CDR3 is TGTGCCAGCAGCCCCGACAGCACTGAAGCTTTCTTT. This translates into CASSPDSTEAFF.

This clone was recorded a few times. The chain links TRBV2 to TRBJ1-5, with D unresolved. Trimming took 3 bases from V and 3 from J, leaving 6 bases between them. CDR1 and CDR2 from the germline V gene are SNHLY and FYNNEI. There are 13 residues in the CDR3. This chain's CDR3 is CASSDQVNQPQHF. CDR3 bases: TGTGCCAGCAGTGACCAGGTCAATCAGCCCCAGCATTTT. Full variable domain (rest looked up from reference TRBV2 and TRBJ1-5): EPEVTQTPSHQVTQMGQEVILRCVPISNHLYFYWYRQILGQKVEFLVSFYNNEISEKSEIFDDQFSVERPDGSNFTLKIRSTKLEDSAMYFCASSDQVNQPQHFGDGTRLSIL.

V gene TRBV6-6 combines with J gene TRBJ1-3, with TRBD1 matching 7 bases. This CDR3 is built from 15 residues. Losses at the gene ends were 6 bases for V and 0 bases for J; bases not matched to a gene: 5. Germline lookup yields CDR1 MNHNY and CDR2 SVGAGI (reference sequence). The CDR3 DNA follows: TGTGCCAGCAGCGTTACAGGGGACTCTGGAAACACCATATATTTT. Its protein product is CASSVTGDSGNTIYF.

This chain connects TRBV19 to TRBJ1-6; 8 nucleotides line up with TRBD1. Germline V gene lookup returns CDR1 LNHDA and CDR2 SQIVND (reference sequence). The CDR3 is 13 residues long. Germline trimming cut 8 bases from V and 9 bases from J; bases unmatched to any gene: 6. The CDR3, as DNA: TGTGCCAGTGCCCCGGACAGGGTTTCACCCCTCCACTTT. As protein: CASAPDRVSPLHF.

The rearrangement uses TRBV5-1 and TRBJ1-1, with 9 positions matching TRBD1. The CDR3 length is 16 residues. Per the germline V gene, CDR1 is SGHRS and CDR2 is YFSETQ. J lost 7 bases, V lost 0 bases, and 10 bases had no gene match. The CDR3 protein is CASSLAGGQGRGEAFF. CDR3 bases: TGCGCCAGCAGCTTGGCGGGGGGACAGGGAAGGGGTGAAGCTTTCTTT.

This chain joins TRBV25-1 and TRBJ1-1; 9 nucleotides match TRBD1. J lost 5 bases, V lost 3 bases, and 7 bases had no gene match. The CDR3 is 15 residues long. Germline V gene data show CDR1 as MGHDK and CDR2 as SYGVNS. The CDR3 nucleotides are TGTGCCAGCAGTGATTGGACAGGGGCGAGGACTGAAGCTTTCTTT. This codes for CASSDWTGARTEAFF.

V gene TRBV6-5 combines with J gene TRBJ1-4; D gene unclear. The germline V and J ends were trimmed by 4 bases and 10 bases, with 19 bases remaining between them. Germline CDR1 reads MNHEY; CDR2 reads SVGAGI. CDR3 length: 15 residues. The CDR3 DNA sequence: TGTGCCAGCAGTTCCTCCGGTCCCCCCGGTGCAAAACTGTTTTTT. Translation gives CASSSSGPPGAKLFF.

The chain uses TRBV12-3 or TRBV12-4 and TRBJ2-5, with D hard to call. The V end was cut by 4 bases, the J end by 7 bases, with 10 bases between. The CDR3 runs to 12 residues. The CDR3 DNA reads as TGTGCCAGCAGTTCCTCGACGGGGACCCAGTACTTC. Translation gives CASSSSTGTQYF.

As DNA, the CDR3 is TGTGCCAGCTCAATAGCGGGAGGGCCAAACGAGCAGTTCTTC. Translating it yields CASSIAGGPNEQFF. The rearrangement uses TRBV18 and TRBJ2-1; the match to TRBD2 covers 11 bases. Germline lookup yields CDR1 KGHSH and CDR2 LQKENI. The CDR3 runs 14 residues. The ends lost 5 bases at V and 10 bases at J; junction bases unmatched: 7. Combining the CDR3 with reference TRBV18 and TRBJ2-1 gives the whole variable domain NAGVMQNPRHLVRRRGQEARLRCSPMKGHSHVYWYRQLPEEGLKFMVYLQKENIIDESGMPKERFSAEFPKEGPSILRIQQVVRGDSAAYFCASSIAGGPNEQFFGPGTRLTVL.

The chain carries TRBV13 and TRBJ2-7; 8 bases fit TRBD1. The trim removed 0 bases at V and 4 bases at J, leaving 5 bases unmatched. The germline V gene has CDR1 PRHDT and CDR2 FYEKMQ (reference sequence). The CDR3 totals 15 residues. CDR3 DNA sequence: TGTGCCAGCAGCTTAGGGTGGCAGGGGGCTTACGAGCAGTACTTC. As protein: CASSLGWQGAYEQYF. The variable domain in full, completed from reference TRBV13 and TRBJ2-7, reads AAGVIQSPRHLIKEKRETATLKCYPIPRHDTVYWYQQGPGQDPQFLISFYEKMQSDKGSIPDRFSAQQFSDYHSELNMSSLELGDSALYFCASSLGWQGAYEQYFGPGTRLTVT.

This clone appeared a single time. The chain recombines TRBV18 with TRBJ2-1, with TRBD2 matching 8 bases. The CDR3 is 16 amino acids. V shed 2 bases and J 9 bases; nucleotides not matched to a gene: 12. Germline CDR1 is KGHSH and CDR2 is LQKENI. The CDR3 DNA reads TGTGCCAGCTCACCAGCGGGGGGAGCGGGAGTTCCTGAGCAGTTCTTC. It is translated as CASSPAGGAGVPEQFF. The full variable domain, with the rest looked up from reference TRBV18 and TRBJ2-1, is NAGVMQNPRHLVRRRGQEARLRCSPMKGHSHVYWYRQLPEEGLKFMVYLQKENIIDESGMPKERFSAEFPKEGPSILRIQQVVRGDSAAYFCASSPAGGAGVPEQFFGPGTRLTVL.

This clone occurred a few times. The chain recombines TRBV11-2 with TRBJ1-1, with TRBD1 matching over 7 bases. CDR1 and CDR2 (germline): SGHAT, FQNNGV. The V and J ends lost 5 bases and 2 bases, in that order; junction bases with no gene match: 14. The CDR3 covers 17 residues. CDR3 residues: CASSQRQGFGGNTEAFF. The CDR3 bases are TGTGCCAGCAGCCAACGACAGGGTTTCGGTGGCAACACTGAAGCTTTCTTT.

For the CDR3, the DNA is TGTGCCAGCAGCGACCGGGTCGACTATGGCTACACCTTC. Protein product: CASSDRVDYGYTF. The rearrangement uses TRBV13 and TRBJ1-2; D ambiguous. The germline CDR1 and CDR2 sequences are PRHDT and FYEKMQ (reference sequence). This CDR3 is 13 amino acids long. With 5 bases removed from V and 3 bases from J, the gap between germline ends came to 10 bases.